The clone carrying this T cell receptor beta chain occurred a few times. The antigen remains unidentified. This entry belongs to a study of T-cell reconstitution after alpha-beta-depleted transplantation in children. The TCRbeta library was prepared with unique molecular identifiers. TCRdb re-analysed the PCR reads in MiXCR, keeping a single row per CDR3 protein. The sample contains about 240,000 distinct CDR3 sequences, roughly 26% of which appear only once. General study results and limits: Newly generated T cells supplied most T-cell counts and diversity one year post-transplant. About two months after transplant, alpha-beta T cells reportedly came from several hundred expanded graft clones. At day 60, the high TCRbeta diversity found in some patients originated from recipient T cells and thymic progenitors that had survived.

Sequences were derived from PBMCs, sampled before TCRalphabeta/CD19-depleted stem cell transplant. The clonotype was recovered from a girl aged 2 to 10 with Fanconi anemia, due to receive a stem cell transplant.

CDR3 amino acids: CASSFGDREVFEQYF. CDR3 in DNA: TGTGCCAGCAGTTTTGGGGACAGGGAAGTGTTCGAGCAGTACTTC. The chain recombines TRBV28 with TRBJ2-7, with TRBD1 matching 9 bases. Per the germline V gene, CDR1 is MDHEN and CDR2 is SYDVKM. There are 15 residues in the CDR3. Germline trimming cut 3 bases from V and 6 bases from J; bases unmatched to any gene: 9.